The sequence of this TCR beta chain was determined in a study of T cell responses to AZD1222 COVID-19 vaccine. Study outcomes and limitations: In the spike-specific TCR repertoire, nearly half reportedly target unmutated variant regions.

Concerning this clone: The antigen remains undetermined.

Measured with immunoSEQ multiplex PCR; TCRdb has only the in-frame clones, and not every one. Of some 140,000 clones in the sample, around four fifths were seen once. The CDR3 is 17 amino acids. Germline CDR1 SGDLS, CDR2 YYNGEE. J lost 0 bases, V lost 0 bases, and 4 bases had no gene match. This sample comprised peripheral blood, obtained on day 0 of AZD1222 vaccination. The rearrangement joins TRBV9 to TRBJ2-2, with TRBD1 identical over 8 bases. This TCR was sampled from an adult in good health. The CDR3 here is CASSVGGQGANTGELFF. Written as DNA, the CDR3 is TGTGCCAGCAGCGTAGGCGGACAGGGTGCGAACACCGGGGAGCTGTTTTTT.